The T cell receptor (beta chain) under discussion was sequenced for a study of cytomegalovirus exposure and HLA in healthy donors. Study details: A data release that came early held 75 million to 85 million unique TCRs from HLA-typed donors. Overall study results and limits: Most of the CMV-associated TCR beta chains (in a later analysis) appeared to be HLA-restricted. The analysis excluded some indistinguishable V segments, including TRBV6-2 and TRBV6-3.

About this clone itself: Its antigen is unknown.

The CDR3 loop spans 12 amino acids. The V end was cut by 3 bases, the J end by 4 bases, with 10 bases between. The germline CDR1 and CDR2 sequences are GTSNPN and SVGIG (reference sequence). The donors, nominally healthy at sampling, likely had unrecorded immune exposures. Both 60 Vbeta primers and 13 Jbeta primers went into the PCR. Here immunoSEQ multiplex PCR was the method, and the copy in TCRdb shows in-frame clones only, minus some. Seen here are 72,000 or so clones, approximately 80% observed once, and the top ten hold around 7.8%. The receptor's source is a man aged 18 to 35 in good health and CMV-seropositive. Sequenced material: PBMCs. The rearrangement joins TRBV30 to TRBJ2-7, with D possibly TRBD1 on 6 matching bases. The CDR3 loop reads CAWRQGKYEQYF. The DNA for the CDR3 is TGTGCCTGGAGGCAGGGGAAATACGAGCAGTACTTC.